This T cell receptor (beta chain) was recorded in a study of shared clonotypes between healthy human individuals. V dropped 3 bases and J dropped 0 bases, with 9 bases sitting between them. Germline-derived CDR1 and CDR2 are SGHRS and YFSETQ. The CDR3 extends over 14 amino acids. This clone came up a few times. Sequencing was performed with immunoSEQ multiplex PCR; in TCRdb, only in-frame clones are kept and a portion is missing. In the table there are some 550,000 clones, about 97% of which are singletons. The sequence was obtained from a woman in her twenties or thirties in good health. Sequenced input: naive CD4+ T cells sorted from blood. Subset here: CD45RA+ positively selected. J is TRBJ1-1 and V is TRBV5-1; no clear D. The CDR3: CASSYGVLNTEAFF. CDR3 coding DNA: TGCGCCAGCAGCTACGGGGTACTGAACACTGAAGCTTTCTTT.